This T cell receptor (beta chain) was observed in a study of T cell repertoires in cytomegalovirus infection (dated by TCRdb to about 2019). With regard to the full study: Recently identified HLA-C-restricted CMV epitopes, whose presentation resists viral immunomodulation, were targeted by peptide stimulations together with well-studied HLA-B-restricted epitopes. Because public TCR beta signatures pointed to carriage of CMV infection together with the matching HLA type, the HLA type of each donor mattered for the analysis.

Regarding this clonotype: Its antigen remains undetermined. Qualities for individual bases were not recorded, and no much larger clone is one base off.

What this sample's treatment or condition label stands for: in vitro stimulation with specific CMV peptide epitopes to enrich CMV-specific T cells. The junction carries 16 bases between V and J, which are trimmed by 7 bases and 9 bases respectively. Looking up the germline V gene (reference sequence) yields CDR1 MNHEY and CDR2 SMNVEV. Measured from the cysteine to the phenylalanine, the CDR3 is 13 residues long. The kept DNA is CDR3 alone, 39 bases in frame from the first base. General findings and caveats noted by the study authors: Cumulative frequency of public TCR beta family members discriminated carriers of CMV infection plus the relevant HLA type in this cohort and an independent roughly 340-donor cohort. In the ex vivo response, HLA-C-restricted CMV-specific TCR beta clonotypes were dominant, and in two of eight donors the single most frequent clonotype came from this HLA-C-restricted group.

The sequencer listed for this sample is Illumina HiSeq 1500. The public reads were run again by TCRdb, first through fastp at Q25 and then through MiXCR, and only productive beta chains were kept. For every CDR3 protein sequence, its rows merge into one entry that carries the most common genes and DNA. In all, the sample holds 680,000 or so distinct CDR3 sequences, and around 35% of those were seen once. The top ten clones comprise roughly 18% of the sample. This receptor was taken from a human donor in good health (CMV status not recorded). Some clones in this sample may be carry-over from other donors' samples. The chain couples TRBV27 to TRBJ2-1, with a weak D call of TRBD2 (5 bases match). Sequencing used cultured PBMCs, obtained from culture after CMV antigen stimulation. Here the CDR3 is given as CASNSGRAGEQFF. The sequenced DNA: TGTGCCAGCAATTCCGGACGGGCGGGTGAGCAGTTCTTC.